These T cell receptor beta chains were read from a single sample in a study of human T cells and chemical hapten exposure. TCRdb reprocessed the RACE reads with MiXCR, giving one entry per CDR3 protein. The sample shows 100,000 or so distinct CDR3 sequences, approximately 10% of them seen only once. The sample in question was whole blood, obtained in connection with sensitization to the hapten diphenylcyclopropenone (DPC). Source of these receptors: a woman aged 40-49 years with alopecia areata. Some clones in this sample may be carry-over from other donors' samples. The CDR3 runs from the conserved cysteine through the conserved F or W. A D gene is named only where the DNA matches it firmly. Not every row has a clone size; where given, it reads once, few, many or a size class.

TGTGCCAGCAGCTTAGCGCAGGGGGCGGGCGAGCAGTACTTC,CASSLAQGAGEQYF,TRBV7-6,TRBD1,TRBJ2-7,14,few
TGTGCCAGCTCACGACAGGGCTCGGGCAATCAGCCCCAGCATTTT,CASSRQGSGNQPQHF,TRBV18,TRBD1,TRBJ1-5,15,few
TGCAGCGTTGCGCAGGGCCTCAGCTCCTACGAGCAGTACTTC,CSVAQGLSSYEQYF,TRBV29-1,NA,TRBJ2-7,14,NA
TGTGCCAGCAGACTAGGCCCGGGACAGGGGAACACTGAAGCTTTCTTT,CASRLGPGQGNTEAFF,TRBV6-2/TRBV6-3,TRBD1,TRBJ1-1,16,few
TGTGCCAGCAGGCTGAGGGGGCCAGGGTGGGATGAGCAGTTCTTC,CASRLRGPGWDEQFF,TRBV27,TRBD1,TRBJ2-1,15,NA
TGTGCCAGCAGTTTAACGGTTGGAGGGCAGTACTTC,CASSLTVGGQYF,TRBV28,NA,TRBJ2-7,12,NA
TGTGCCAGCTCACCTGCGGCGTCCCGCGGAGTTGGTAAGACAGATACGCAGTATTTT,CASSPAASRGVGKTDTQYF,TRBV18,NA,TRBJ2-3,19,NA
TGTGCCAGCAGTCCCCTACCGAGGACCGGGGAGCTGTTTTTT,CASSPLPRTGELFF,TRBV28,NA,TRBJ2-2,14,few
TGTGCCAGCAGTTACGAGGGGAATCAGCCCCAGCATTTT,CASSYEGNQPQHF,TRBV6-5,NA,TRBJ1-5,13,NA
TGTGCCAGCAGTGAAAGCCTTACACGAGGCGGGGAGCTGTTTTTT,CASSESLTRGGELFF,TRBV6-1,NA,TRBJ2-2,15,few
TGTGCCAGTACCACTCAGGGTGAGATCTATGGCTACACCTTC,CASTTQGEIYGYTF,TRBV19,NA,TRBJ1-2,14,many
TGTGCCAGCAGTTTCGGGGTAGCGGGCCTTAGCACAGATACGCAGTATTTT,CASSFGVAGLSTDTQYF,TRBV7-6,TRBD2,TRBJ2-3,17,few
TGTGCCAGCAGTTTAAGGAGGGAGGGCCAAAATGAGCAGTTCTTC,CASSLRREGQNEQFF,TRBV27,TRBD2,TRBJ2-1,15,many
TGTGCCATCAGTGATGGCGCTCTTTCGGGGTACGAGCAGTACTTC,CAISDGALSGYEQYF,TRBV10-3,NA,TRBJ2-7,15,many
TGTGCCAGCAGCCTATCGGGGACTACCTACGAGCAGTACTTC,CASSLSGTTYEQYF,TRBV7-2,TRBD2,TRBJ2-7,14,few
TGTGCCACCACAGCGGACAGAAACACTGAAGCTTTCTTT,CATTADRNTEAFF,TRBV18,NA,TRBJ1-1,13,many
TGTGCCAGCAGCTTAGTTGACAGGGGGCACTACGAGCAGTACTTC,CASSLVDRGHYEQYF,TRBV7-2,TRBD1,TRBJ2-7,15,few
TGTGCCAGCAGCCCCCGTGGGACGGTGAACACTGAAGCTTTCTTT,CASSPRGTVNTEAFF,TRBV7-2,NA,TRBJ1-1,15,many
TGTGCCAGCAGCCAAGCCACATACGAGCAGTACTTC,CASSQATYEQYF,TRBV3-1,NA,TRBJ2-7,12,few
TGTGCCAGTGAGGGGGGGCAGTTCTTC,CASEGGQFF,TRBV5-4,NA,TRBJ2-1,9,many
TGTGCCAGCAGTTCGCACACTCCAGGGGACGGTGCGGGCTATGGCTACACCTTC,CASSSHTPGDGAGYGYTF,TRBV6-2/TRBV6-3,NA,TRBJ1-2,18,many
TGTGCCAGCAGCTACCCTAGCGTTGGCACAGATACGCAGTATTTT,CASSYPSVGTDTQYF,TRBV11-2,NA,TRBJ2-3,15,few
TGTGCTATCGCTTCCTCCTACGAGCAGTACTTC,CAIASSYEQYF,TRBV6-2/TRBV6-3,NA,TRBJ2-7,11,few
TGTGCCAGCAGCCGTGAGACTGAAGCTTTCTTT,CASSRETEAFF,TRBV12-3/TRBV12-4,NA,TRBJ1-1,11,many
TGTGCCAGCAGCCAGCATGGATACAATGAGCAGTTCTTC,CASSQHGYNEQFF,TRBV3-1,NA,TRBJ2-1,13,few
TGTGCCAGCAGTACCCTTGGACAGGGGCCCAAAAACATTCAGTACTTC,CASSTLGQGPKNIQYF,TRBV2,TRBD1,TRBJ2-4,16,few